Listed below are T cell receptor beta chains from one sample, sequenced in a study of blood T cell repertoires in COVID-19. The method was immunoSEQ multiplex PCR; TCRdb's version includes in-frame clones alone and lacks a portion of them. The table includes tens of thousands of clones, about 88% detected once. The sequenced material came from peripheral blood. Receptors were obtained from a human donor in a cohort sampled during active COVID-19. Each CDR3 is given with its conserved first and last residue. A D gene is named only where the DNA matches it firmly. The size field is filled for only some rows; it gives once, few, many or a size class.

J: TRBJ2-2
size: NA
V: TRBV19
D: TRBD1
CDR3: CASRRTGGANTGELFF
DNA: TGTGCCAGTAGAAGGACAGGGGGCGCGAACACCGGGGAGCTGTTTTTT

J: TRBJ1-1
size: NA
V: TRBV7-2
D: NA
CDR3: CASSLVSHSSEAFF
DNA: TGTGCCAGCAGCTTAGTCTCGCACAGTTCTGAAGCTTTCTTT

J: TRBJ2-1
size: NA
V: TRBV5-4
D: NA
CDR3: CASSLLGGLGNEQFF
DNA: TGTGCCAGCAGCTTGTTGGGGGGGCTTGGCAATGAGCAGTTCTTC

J: TRBJ1-3
size: once
V: TRBV19
D: TRBD1
CDR3: CASTPTGATTGNTIYF
DNA: TGTGCCAGTACCCCGACAGGGGCCACCACTGGAAACACCATATATTTT

J: TRBJ1-2
size: NA
V: TRBV12-5
D: TRBD1
CDR3: CASGLVPGGLLYGYTF
DNA: TGTGCTAGTGGTTTGGTACCAGGGGGGCTACTCTATGGCTACACCTTC

J: TRBJ2-7
size: NA
V: TRBV6-5
D: TRBD2
CDR3: CASRLAGTYEQYF
DNA: TGTGCCAGCAGACTAGCGGGGACCTACGAGCAGTACTTC

J: TRBJ2-5
size: NA
V: TRBV5-1
D: TRBD2
CDR3: CASSSGLAGGLGETQYF
DNA: TGCGCCAGCAGCTCGGGACTAGCGGGCGGCCTCGGGGAGACCCAGTACTTC

J: TRBJ1-2
size: NA
V: TRBV7-8
D: NA
CDR3: CASSLRQIYGYTF
DNA: TGTGCCAGCAGCTTAAGACAGATCTATGGCTACACCTTC

J: TRBJ2-5
size: NA
V: TRBV7-6
D: NA
CDR3: CASSLAGTPLKETQYF
DNA: TGTGCCAGCAGCTTAGCCGGGACTCCTCTTAAAGAGACCCAGTACTTC

J: TRBJ2-2
size: many
V: TRBV19
D: TRBD1
CDR3: CASKQGFITGELFF
DNA: TGTGCCAGTAAACAGGGGTTTATAACCGGGGAGCTGTTTTTT

J: TRBJ2-3
size: once
V: TRBV27
D: NA
CDR3: CASSPSSVSADTQYF
DNA: TGTGCCAGCAGTCCAAGCTCCGTTAGCGCAGATACGCAGTATTTT

J: TRBJ2-5
size: NA
V: TRBV19
D: TRBD2
CDR3: CASSRGLGLAGGGPRETQYF
DNA: TGTGCCAGTAGTAGAGGCCTCGGACTAGCGGGAGGGGGGCCACGCGAGACCCAGTACTTC